Shown below are 2 T cell receptor beta chains from a single sample sequenced in a study of T cell responses to AZD1222 COVID-19 vaccine. The protocol was immunoSEQ multiplex PCR, while the TCRdb copy is restricted to in-frame clones and leaves out a portion. The sample yields more than 95,000 clones, roughly 87% seen once. The source was peripheral blood, collected on day 0 of AZD1222 vaccination. The receptors were sampled from an adult in good health.

The chain couples TRBV5-5 to TRBJ1-1; D call uncertain. CDR1 and CDR2 from the germline V gene are SGHKS and YYEKEE (reference sequence). The V gene lost 2 bases and the J gene lost 5 bases, with 7 bases spanning the gap. The CDR3 totals 12 residues. CDR3 sequence reads: CASSFGLTEAFF. DNA of the CDR3: TGTGCCAGCAGCTTCGGTTTGACTGAAGCTTTCTTT.

The chain recombines TRBV5-6 with TRBJ2-3, with 14 bases identical to TRBD2. Germline lookup yields CDR1 SGHDT and CDR2 YYEEEE. The CDR3 runs to 18 residues. The V segment lost 5 bases and the J segment 0 bases; nucleotides outside the gene matches: 8. The CDR3 here is CASSGLAGGGRSTDTQYF. The CDR3 DNA follows: TGTGCCAGCAGTGGACTAGCGGGGGGCGGTCGGAGCACAGATACGCAGTATTTT.